This T cell receptor (beta chain) was documented in a study of blood T cells in healthy people across ages (dated by TCRdb to the mid-2010s). Study-wide context: In model experiments, template switching captured about one uniquely barcoded TCR beta cDNA molecule for every two T cells. To track age-related changes in TCR beta repertoire diversity, the study relied on deep sequencing normalized with unique cDNA molecular identifiers. Four age groups were formed from the donors: young (average 16 years), middle-aged (more than 35), aged (around 68) and long-lived (82). For two donors (one aged 18 to 29 and one aged 80 or older), the study analyzed two additional independent replicas of 1 million unique cDNA reads from the same blood draw.

Library construction relied on 5' RACE. The instrument given in TCRdb is Illumina HiSeq 2500. The second PCR ran for roughly 7 to 12 cycles and used a J-beta primer mix along with a sample-barcoded 5' primer. A unique molecular identifier was introduced onto each TCR beta cDNA molecule by a template-switch 5' adaptor carrying 12 random nucleotides. Each sample yielded at least 2.5 million CDR3-containing paired-end reads. First-strand cDNA was synthesized from all RNA with the Mint cDNA synthesis kit, primed by a TRBC-specific oligonucleotide. Following uracil-DNA glycosylase treatment, a first 18-cycle PCR with universal primers M1SS and BC2_uni_R was performed on all cDNA. As for the original processing: Normalization of each sample was performed by random selection of 1 million high-quality reads, each carrying a distinct molecular identifier. Reads with shared molecular identifiers were discarded instead of being binned into consensus sequences. MiTCR, with a Q25 quality threshold and the strictest error-elimination algorithm, was used for CDR3 identification, clonotype clustering and error correction. Lower-bound total TCR beta diversity was estimated with a nonparametric unseen species model using Euler transformation. In-frame beta chains were kept once TCRdb had trimmed the public reads at Q25 with fastp and called clones with MiXCR. Each CDR3 protein appears once, grouped with its most common genes and DNA. The V and J calls and clone size come from TCRdb's table, not from the authors' own analysis. The sample data list around 990,000 distinct CDR3 sequences, and about 25% of these were observed just once. The ten largest clonotypes hold around 0.75% of the sample.

The germline V gene sets CDR1 to SGHVS and CDR2 to FQNEAQ. V is clipped by 1 base and J by 5 bases, and the sequence between their germline boundaries is 15 bases long. The cysteine opens and the phenylalanine closes a CDR3 of 15 amino acids. Kept here is only the CDR3 DNA, which spans 45 bases and is read in frame from base 1. What the work shows at the level of the full study, not this receptor alone: Compared with the aged group, the long-lived group had more naive CD4+ T cells, fewer expanded clones and increased TCR diversity, a pattern suggesting age selection. A strong correlation was found between observed TCR beta diversity and the percentage of naive T cells measured by flow cytometry. Estimates of total diversity based on one million sequenced T cells were considered lower bounds and underestimates. Because donor CMV infection status was unknown, age-related changes in expanded clonotypes were potentially confounded. As age increased, observed TCR beta diversity per million T cells dropped in a roughly linear way, and a significant reduction was already evident by age 40. Bulk unsorted PBMC profiling prevented conclusive comparison of naive and antigen-experienced compartments.

Systemically healthy Caucasian individuals from Russia, some 38 in total and aged about 6 to 100 years, were included as donors. Roughly 9 milliliters of peripheral blood were drawn from each donor into EDTA-treated Vacutainer tubes. Ficoll-Paque density-gradient centrifugation was used to isolate PBMCs, with at least 7 million per sample. Trizol reagent was used to extract total RNA from the PBMCs, yielding at least 5 micrograms per sample. The percentages of naive CD45RAhigh/CD27high T cells were determined by flow cytometry on a PBMC aliquot from every donor. About this clonotype: This clone's antigen is unknown. No clone much larger than this one lies a single base away; base qualities are absent.

This sample also belongs to another study, concerning T cells of mothers and their children. The second source states: The donors were nine systemically healthy Caucasian individuals, made up of three mothers and their six children. cDNA synthesis consumed the entire amount of extracted RNA, loaded at 1.5 ug RNA in each 15 ul reaction. In the second PCR, sample barcodes and 2-4 random nucleotides were introduced via the M1S primer. More than 8 million TCR beta CDR3 reads were obtained from each mother, and roughly 3 million reads were obtained from each child. Thymic selection similarly shapes TCR recombination output in related and unrelated pairs, with minor effect from inherited differences. Normalized repertoire overlap was always found to be slightly, but never significantly, higher in related mother-child pairs than in unrelated mother-child pairs. No persistent microchimeric T cell clones were found, with a detection sensitivity of approximately 100 clones per million clonotypes. To look for features that set related mother-child pairs apart from unrelated individuals, the researchers ran deep NGS to compare the TCR beta repertoires of mothers and children. The mean age was roughly 44 +/- 4 years for the mothers and approximately 11 +/- 4 years for the children. Libraries were sequenced on Illumina HiSeq 2000 with 100+100 nt paired-end reads after adapter ligation with NEBNext reagents. Mother and child libraries were prepared a month apart and sequenced in separate runs to prevent cross-contamination. Each donor had between about 450,000 and 2,100,000 distinct TCR beta clonotypes identified. Naive TCR beta clonotypes were estimated from low-frequency clonotypes matched to each donor's FACS-determined naive share, without sorting.

The clonotype comes from a girl aged 2 to 10 in good health. The chain was built from TRBV7-8 and TRBJ2-7, with no confident D gene call. Sequenced: blood. The CDR3 here reads CASSLVSENRDEQYF. The sequenced DNA is TGTGCCAGCAGCTTAGTATCCGAGAACAGAGACGAGCAGTACTTC.